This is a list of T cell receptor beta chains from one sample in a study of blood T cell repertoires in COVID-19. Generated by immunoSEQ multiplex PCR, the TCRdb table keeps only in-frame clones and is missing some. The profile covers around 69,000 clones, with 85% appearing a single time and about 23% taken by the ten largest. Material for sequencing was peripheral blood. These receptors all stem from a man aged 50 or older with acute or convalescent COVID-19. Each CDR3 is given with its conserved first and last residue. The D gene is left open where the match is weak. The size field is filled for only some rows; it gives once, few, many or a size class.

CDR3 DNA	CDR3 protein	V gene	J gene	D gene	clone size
TGTGCCAGTAGGAACCGACCGGGACAGGGAATCGACGAGCAGTACTTC	CASRNRPGQGIDEQYF	TRBV19	TRBJ2-7	TRBD1	once
TGTGCCAGCAGCCAAGACTCGGGACAGAACACTGAAGCTTTCTTT	CASSQDSGQNTEAFF	TRBV14	TRBJ1-1	-	-
TGCGCCAGCTCCGGGACAGGGTTCCAAGAGACCCAGTACTTC	CASSGTGFQETQYF	TRBV5-1	TRBJ2-5	TRBD1	-
TGTGCCAGCTGGGAGGGTGACCACAATGAGCAGTTCTTC	CASWEGDHNEQFF	TRBV7-9	TRBJ2-1	TRBD2	-
TGTGCCAGTGGACAGGGAAGGTACAATGAGCAGTTCTTC	CASGQGRYNEQFF	TRBV27	TRBJ2-1	TRBD1	-
TGTGCCAGCAGGACCTCGACAGATGAGTACTTC	CASRTSTDEYF	TRBV6-6	TRBJ2-7	-	once
TGTGCCAGCAGTGAATGGGGGACATTTGAGAACTACAATGAGCAGTTCTTC	CASSEWGTFENYNEQFF	TRBV6-1	TRBJ2-1	-	-
TGTGCCAGCAGTCCACGGACAGGAAACACAGATACGCAGTATTTT	CASSPRTGNTDTQYF	TRBV25-1	TRBJ2-3	TRBD1	-
TGTGCCAGCAGCCAAGGGGCGACTAGAGATACGCAGTATTTT	CASSQGATRDTQYF	TRBV3-1/TRBV3-2	TRBJ2-3	-	once
TGTGCTAGCAGCTCAGCGGGGCGGGGGGTTTCTTTCGAGACCCAGTACTTC	CASSSAGRGVSFETQYF	TRBV7-7	TRBJ2-5	TRBD2	-
TGTGCCTGGTCCGGCGGGGGAGGTAGCACAGATACGCAGTATTTT	CAWSGGGGSTDTQYF	TRBV30	TRBJ2-3	TRBD2	-
TGTGCCAGCAGCCCTCAGGGGGCAGCAGCCTACGAGCAGTACTTC	CASSPQGAAAYEQYF	TRBV3-1/TRBV3-2	TRBJ2-7	TRBD1	-
TGTGCCAGTGGAGGACGGGCGAACGCTGAAGCTTTCTTT	CASGGRANAEAFF	TRBV13	TRBJ1-1	-	few
TGTGCCATCACCGGACAGGGGGAGAACACTGAAGCTTTCTTT	CAITGQGENTEAFF	TRBV10-3	TRBJ1-1	TRBD1	-
TGTGCCAGCAGTGATAATCGGGGTCACACAGATACGCAGTATTTT	CASSDNRGHTDTQYF	TRBV2	TRBJ2-3	-	-
TGTGCCACCAGTGGGGGGGGGCCGACAGATACGCAGTATTTT	CATSGGGPTDTQYF	TRBV24-1	TRBJ2-3	-	-
TGTGCCAGCAAGGAGGGGACGACCTACGAGCAGTACTTC	CASKEGTTYEQYF	TRBV28	TRBJ2-7	-	-
TGCGCCAGCAGCAGGGCAGGGGGCCAGCCCCAGCATTTT	CASSRAGGQPQHF	TRBV5-1	TRBJ1-5	TRBD1	-
TGTGCCAGCAGCTTTTTAGCGGGGGGAGAGTCCGGGGAGCTGTTTTTT	CASSFLAGGESGELFF	TRBV7-3	TRBJ2-2	TRBD2	-
TGTGCCAGCAGCCAAGCTTGGGCGGCAGGGTACGGGGCCAACGTCCTGACTTTC	CASSQAWAAGYGANVLTF	TRBV4-2	TRBJ2-6	-	-
TGTGCCAGCACACGGGAGGGGCATGGCTACACCTTC	CASTREGHGYTF	TRBV12-3/TRBV12-4	TRBJ1-2	-	-
TGTGCCAGCAGCCAAAACAGGGTGGGAACCGGGGAGCTGTTTTTT	CASSQNRVGTGELFF	TRBV7-3	TRBJ2-2	-	-
TGCGCCAGCAGCTTCAGGGCGAACACCGGGGAGCTGTTTTTT	CASSFRANTGELFF	TRBV5-1	TRBJ2-2	-	few
TGTGCCAGCAGCTTGGGGCGGGGTAACGAGCAGTACTTC	CASSLGRGNEQYF	TRBV5-5	TRBJ2-7	-	-
TGTGCCAGCAGTTACGTAGCGGGGGGGCGTAATGAGCAGTTCTTC	CASSYVAGGRNEQFF	TRBV6-2/TRBV6-3	TRBJ2-1	TRBD2	-
TGTGCCAGCAGCGCGGGATCGCTGGACTTCCAAGAGACCCAGTACTTC	CASSAGSLDFQETQYF	TRBV7-9	TRBJ2-5	-	-
TGCAGCGGGAGTCAGATATTCACAGATACGCAGTATTTT	CSGSQIFTDTQYF	TRBV29-1	TRBJ2-3	-	-
TGTGCCAGCTCGTCAGGGGGCTTCGAGGGCTACACCTTC	CASSSGGFEGYTF	TRBV25-1	TRBJ1-2	TRBD1	-
TGTGCCAGCAGCGAGGGACAGGGGGCCGTCGGGGAGCTGTTTTTT	CASSEGQGAVGELFF	TRBV5-4	TRBJ2-2	TRBD1	-
TGTGCCAGCAGCGTAGGACAGACCTCCTACAATGAGCAGTTCTTC	CASSVGQTSYNEQFF	TRBV9	TRBJ2-1	-	-
TGTGCCAGCAGCCGTGGACAACTCAATCAGCCCCAGCATTTT	CASSRGQLNQPQHF	TRBV6-5	TRBJ1-5	-	-
TGTGCCAGCAGCTTAGTTAACAGGGGGCGAGAGACCCAGTACTTC	CASSLVNRGRETQYF	TRBV7-8	TRBJ2-5	TRBD1	-
TGTGCCATCAGTGAGGAGACAAATAATTCACCCCTCCACTTT	CAISEETNNSPLHF	TRBV10-3	TRBJ1-6	-	once
TGTGCCAGCAGCTTAGTGCTTTGGACTAGCCCTCAAGAGACCCAGTACTTC	CASSLVLWTSPQETQYF	TRBV11-2	TRBJ2-5	TRBD2	-
TGTGCCAGCAGCTTCCTGGTGGGCTCAGATACGCAGTATTTT	CASSFLVGSDTQYF	TRBV7-8	TRBJ2-3	-	-
TGTGCCAGCATCAGCGGGGGGTCCCCCGTGTCGCAGTATTTT	CASISGGSPVSQYF	TRBV6-5	TRBJ2-3	TRBD2	-
TGTGCCAGCAGCCAGAGCCGGGACAAGGGATGGGAGACCCAGTACTTC	CASSQSRDKGWETQYF	TRBV2	TRBJ2-5	-	-
TGTGCCAGTAGTATAACACACTACAATGAGCAGTTCTTC	CASSITHYNEQFF	TRBV19	TRBJ2-1	-	once
TGCGCCAGCAGCTTGGAGCTAGCGGGAGGCAATGAGCAGTTCTTC	CASSLELAGGNEQFF	TRBV5-1	TRBJ2-1	TRBD2	-
TGTGCCAGCACCGGGGGAGCGAGCTCCTACGAGCAGTACTTC	CASTGGASSYEQYF	TRBV6-5	TRBJ2-7	-	-
TGTGCCAGCAGCTTAACTAATAAAGAGACCCAGTACTTC	CASSLTNKETQYF	TRBV11-2	TRBJ2-5	-	-
TGTGCCACCAGTGAGGCAGGGGATAGTTACAATGAGCAGTTCTTC	CATSEAGDSYNEQFF	TRBV24-1	TRBJ2-1	-	-
TGCGCCAGCAGCTTGGAAGCAGGGGACAATGAGCAGTTCTTC	CASSLEAGDNEQFF	TRBV5-1	TRBJ2-1	-	-
TGTGCCAGCAGTTATTGGGCCCAGGGGTCTTCCTACGAGCAGTACTTC	CASSYWAQGSSYEQYF	TRBV6-9	TRBJ2-7	-	few
TGTGCCTGGAGTGGACTATATAGCTATGGCTACACCTTC	CAWSGLYSYGYTF	TRBV30	TRBJ1-2	-	-
TGTGCCAGCAGTGCACAGGGGGATTCACCCCTCCACTTT	CASSAQGDSPLHF	TRBV2	TRBJ1-6	TRBD1	-
TGCGCCAGCAGCCAGGGGGTTAGGGGGGAGACCCAGTACTTC	CASSQGVRGETQYF	TRBV4-1	TRBJ2-5	-	-
TGTGCCAGCAGTGAAGCGGACAGGCCGATTGGAGAGACCCAGTACTTC	CASSEADRPIGETQYF	TRBV6-1	TRBJ2-5	TRBD1	-
TGTGCCAGCATGACCGGCGGCACAATCTATGGCTACACCTTC	CASMTGGTIYGYTF	TRBV2	TRBJ1-2	-	-
TGTGCCAGCAGTTTAACTAGCGGGGGAGAAGAGACCCAGTACTTC	CASSLTSGGEETQYF	TRBV5-5	TRBJ2-5	TRBD2	-
TGTGCCAGCAGCTTAGTAGACAGGGTAAACACCATATATTTT	CASSLVDRVNTIYF	TRBV7-2	TRBJ1-3	TRBD1	once
TGTGCCAGCAGTGAGGCTACTAGCGGGGGGGCCACAGATACGCAGTATTTT	CASSEATSGGATDTQYF	TRBV6-1	TRBJ2-3	TRBD2	-
TGCAGTGCTAGTCCAGGGCCTGGACAGGGCCAAACTGAAGCTTTCTTT	CSASPGPGQGQTEAFF	TRBV20-1	TRBJ1-1	TRBD1	once
TGTGCCTGGAGTGTAGTCGGGGATACGCAGTATTTT	CAWSVVGDTQYF	TRBV30	TRBJ2-3	-	-
TGTGCCAGCAGAAAAGCTGAAGAAGCCAAAAACATTCAGTACTTC	CASRKAEEAKNIQYF	TRBV2	TRBJ2-4	-	-
TGCGCCTGCAGCCGCCGCGGACTATCCGTCGGCACAGATACGCAGTATTTT	CACSRRGLSVGTDTQYF	TRBV4-1	TRBJ2-3	-	-
TGTGCCAGCAGTGCTACCCTTAGCGACCGGGAGCTGTTTTTT	CASSATLSDRELFF	TRBV7-6	TRBJ2-2	-	-